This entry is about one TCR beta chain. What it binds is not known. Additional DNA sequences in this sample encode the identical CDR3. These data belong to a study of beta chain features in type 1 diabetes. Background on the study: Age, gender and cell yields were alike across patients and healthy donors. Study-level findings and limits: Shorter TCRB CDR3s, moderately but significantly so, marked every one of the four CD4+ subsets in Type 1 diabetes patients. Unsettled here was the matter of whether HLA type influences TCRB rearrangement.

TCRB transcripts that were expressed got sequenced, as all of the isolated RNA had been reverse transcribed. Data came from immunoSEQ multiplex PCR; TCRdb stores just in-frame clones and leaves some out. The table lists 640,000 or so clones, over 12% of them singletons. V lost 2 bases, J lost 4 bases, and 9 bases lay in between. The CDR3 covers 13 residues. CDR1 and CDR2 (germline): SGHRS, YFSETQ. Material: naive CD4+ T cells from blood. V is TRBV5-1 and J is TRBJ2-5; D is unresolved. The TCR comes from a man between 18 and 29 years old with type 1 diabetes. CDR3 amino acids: CASSFLGGETQYF. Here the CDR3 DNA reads TGCGCCAGCAGCTTCCTAGGCGGAGAGACCCAGTACTTC.